These 2 T cell receptor beta chains originate from one sample sequenced in a study of OX40 agonist ivuxolimab in advanced cancers. Sequencing used immunoSEQ multiplex PCR; TCRdb keeps in-frame clones, though not all of them. The sample has around 29,000 clones, approximately 85% seen once. Here the sequenced sample was CD4+ or CD8+ T cells sorted from blood, taken in a trial of the OX40 agonist ivuxolimab. These receptors originate from an adult with an advanced solid tumor such as melanoma, head and neck, liver or kidney cancer.

The V gene is TRBV19, the J gene TRBJ1-4, with 7 bases identical to TRBD1. With 7 bases clipped from V and 0 bases from J, the junction kept 8 bases outside the gene matches. The CDR3 is made up of 16 amino acids. Germline V gene sequence: CDR1 LNHDA, CDR2 SQIVND (reference sequence). The CDR3 DNA reads TGTGCCAGTACCCTCGGGACAGATACAACTAATGAAAAACTGTTTTTT. It translates to CASTLGTDTTNEKLFF.

V and J are TRBV4-1 and TRBJ2-3; TRBD2 matches at 7 bases. Looked up from germline, CDR1 is MGHRA and CDR2 is YSYEKL. J lost 3 bases, V lost 5 bases, and 11 bases had no gene match. The CDR3 consists of 16 residues. The CDR3 region has the DNA TGCGCCAGCAGCACCCAAACTCAGCGGGGAACAGATACGCAGTATTTT. This gives the protein CASSTQTQRGTDTQYF.